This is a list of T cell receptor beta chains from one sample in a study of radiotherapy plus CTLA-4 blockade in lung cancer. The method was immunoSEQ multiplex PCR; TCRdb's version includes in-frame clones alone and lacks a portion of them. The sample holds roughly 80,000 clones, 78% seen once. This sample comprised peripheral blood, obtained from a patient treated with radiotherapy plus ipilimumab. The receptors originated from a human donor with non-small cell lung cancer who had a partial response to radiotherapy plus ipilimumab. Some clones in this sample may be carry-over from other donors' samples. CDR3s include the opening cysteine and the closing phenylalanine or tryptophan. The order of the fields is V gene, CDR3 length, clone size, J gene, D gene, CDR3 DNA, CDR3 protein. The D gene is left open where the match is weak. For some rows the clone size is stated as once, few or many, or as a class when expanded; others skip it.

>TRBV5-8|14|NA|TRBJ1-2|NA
TGTGCCAGCAGCTTGGAAGGCAGGCTCTATGGCTACACCTTC
CASSLEGRLYGYTF
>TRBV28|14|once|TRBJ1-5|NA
TGTGCCAGCAGCCCCGTCCGCGGCAATCAGCCCCAGCATTTT
CASSPVRGNQPQHF
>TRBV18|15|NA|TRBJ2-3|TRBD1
TGTGCCAGCTCACGGGACAGGTGGCCCACAGATACGCAGTATTTT
CASSRDRWPTDTQYF
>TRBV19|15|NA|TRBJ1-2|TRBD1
TGTGCCAGTAGTCAAGGACAGGGGGCGTTCTATGGCTACACCTTC
CASSQGQGAFYGYTF
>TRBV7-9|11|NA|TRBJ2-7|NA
TGTGCCAGCCAGCAGGGATCCGAGCAGTACTTC
CASQQGSEQYF
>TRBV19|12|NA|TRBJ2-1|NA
TGTGCCAGTTCGACGGGATACAATGAGCAGTTCTTC
CASSTGYNEQFF
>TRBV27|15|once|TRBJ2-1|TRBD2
TGTGCCAGCAGATTTCGGACTAGCGGGGGTTTAGGGCAGTTCTTC
CASRFRTSGGLGQFF
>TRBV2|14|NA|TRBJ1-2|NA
TGTGCCAGCGGGTTGAGGGGGACTAACTATGGCTACACCTTC
CASGLRGTNYGYTF
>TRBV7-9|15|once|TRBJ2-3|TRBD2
TGTGCCAGCAGCTCGTTAGCGGGACACACAGATACGCAGTATTTT
CASSSLAGHTDTQYF
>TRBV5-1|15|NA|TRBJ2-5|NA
TGCGCCAGCAGCTTGGTTGCTAGCAACGGAGAGACCCAGTACTTC
CASSLVASNGETQYF
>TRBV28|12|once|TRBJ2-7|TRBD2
TGTGCCACCGGACTAGCGGCCGACGAGCAGTACTTC
CATGLAADEQYF
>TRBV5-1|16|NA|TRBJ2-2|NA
TGCGCCAGCAGCCGTGCCTCTAGCAGGTACACCGGGGAGCTGTTTTTT
CASSRASSRYTGELFF
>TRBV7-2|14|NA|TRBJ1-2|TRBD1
TGTGCCAGCAGCTTCGGGACAGGGGACTATGGCTACACCTTC
CASSFGTGDYGYTF
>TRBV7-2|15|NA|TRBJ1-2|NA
TGTGCCAGCATCTCACGCGGGGGGAATAACTATGGCTACACCTTC
CASISRGGNNYGYTF
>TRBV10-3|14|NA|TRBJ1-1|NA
TGTGCCATCAGTGACGGGGGGACCACCACTGAAGCTTTCTTT
CAISDGGTTTEAFF
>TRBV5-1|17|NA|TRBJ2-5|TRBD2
TGCGCCAGCAGCGTTAGCGGGAGTATTAGTATGCGAGAGACCCAGTACTTC
CASSVSGSISMRETQYF
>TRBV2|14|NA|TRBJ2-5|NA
TGTGCCAGCGGATGGGCACAGGGCCAAGAGACCCAGTACTTC
CASGWAQGQETQYF
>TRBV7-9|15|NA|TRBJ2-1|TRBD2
TGTGCCAGCAGCTTATATAGCGGGGGGAAGGATGAGCAGTTCTTC
CASSLYSGGKDEQFF